This is a list of T cell receptor beta chains from one sample in a study of blood T cell repertoires in COVID-19. Here immunoSEQ multiplex PCR was the method, and the copy in TCRdb shows in-frame clones only, minus some. The table has 80,000 to 95,000 clones, approximately 81% seen once. The material sequenced was peripheral blood. The receptors were gathered from a woman between 65 and 79 years old with acute or convalescent COVID-19. CDR3s include the opening cysteine and the closing phenylalanine or tryptophan. Fields, in order: V gene, clone size, J gene, D gene, CDR3 protein, CDR3 DNA. A D gene is named only where the DNA matches it firmly. Not all rows give a size; the values are once, few, many and, for expanded clones, a class.

v_call: TRBV6-5
clone_size: NA
j_call: TRBJ1-3
d_call: NA
cdr3_aa: CASFPGTQGNTIYF
cdr3_nt: TGTGCCAGCTTTCCCGGGACACAAGGAAACACCATATATTTT

v_call: TRBV19
clone_size: NA
j_call: TRBJ1-1
d_call: NA
cdr3_aa: CASVKESTEAFF
cdr3_nt: TGTGCCAGCGTCAAGGAGTCCACTGAAGCTTTCTTT

v_call: TRBV7-2
clone_size: NA
j_call: TRBJ2-1
d_call: TRBD2
cdr3_aa: CASSLLAGNYYNEQFF
cdr3_nt: TGTGCCAGCAGCTTACTAGCGGGAAACTACTACAATGAGCAGTTCTTC

v_call: TRBV10-3
clone_size: NA
j_call: TRBJ2-6
d_call: NA
cdr3_aa: CAISAQGAGANVLTF
cdr3_nt: TGTGCCATCAGCGCCCAGGGTGCTGGGGCCAACGTCCTGACTTTC

v_call: TRBV2
clone_size: once
j_call: TRBJ2-3
d_call: NA
cdr3_aa: CASIETGRDTQYF
cdr3_nt: TGTGCCAGCATAGAGACAGGCAGAGATACGCAGTATTTT

v_call: TRBV6-5
clone_size: NA
j_call: TRBJ1-2
d_call: TRBD1
cdr3_aa: CASTWDRGLYGYTF
cdr3_nt: TGTGCCAGCACTTGGGACAGGGGGTTGTATGGCTACACCTTC

v_call: TRBV6-2/TRBV6-3
clone_size: few
j_call: TRBJ2-1
d_call: TRBD2
cdr3_aa: CASSYPPGGRAGPQSYEQFF
cdr3_nt: TGTGCCAGCAGTTACCCGCCGGGCGGGAGGGCCGGTCCTCAAAGCTATGAGCAGTTCTTC

v_call: TRBV11-3
clone_size: NA
j_call: TRBJ2-1
d_call: TRBD2
cdr3_aa: CASSLEGTSGSGAYNEQFF
cdr3_nt: TGTGCCAGCAGCTTAGAGGGGACTAGCGGGAGTGGAGCCTACAATGAGCAGTTCTTC

v_call: TRBV19
clone_size: NA
j_call: TRBJ2-6
d_call: NA
cdr3_aa: CASTPGFSGANVLTF
cdr3_nt: TGTGCCAGTACCCCAGGGTTCTCTGGGGCCAACGTCCTGACTTTC

v_call: TRBV7-2
clone_size: NA
j_call: TRBJ2-4
d_call: TRBD2
cdr3_aa: CASSFSGGFGNIQYF
cdr3_nt: TGTGCCAGCAGCTTTTCGGGGGGGTTCGGAAACATTCAGTACTTC

v_call: TRBV3-1/TRBV3-2
clone_size: NA
j_call: TRBJ1-5
d_call: TRBD1
cdr3_aa: CASRKTGGGQPQHF
cdr3_nt: TGTGCCAGCCGAAAGACAGGGGGCGGCCAGCCCCAGCATTTT

v_call: TRBV19
clone_size: NA
j_call: TRBJ2-2
d_call: NA
cdr3_aa: CASSEVAVSTGELFF
cdr3_nt: TGTGCCAGTAGTGAGGTAGCGGTCTCCACCGGGGAGCTGTTTTTT

v_call: TRBV6-2/TRBV6-3
clone_size: NA
j_call: TRBJ2-1
d_call: NA
cdr3_aa: CASSSQPFTSGSGTDEQFF
cdr3_nt: TGTGCCAGCAGTTCTCAACCGTTCACCTCCGGGAGCGGAACGGATGAGCAGTTCTTC

v_call: TRBV9
clone_size: NA
j_call: TRBJ2-5
d_call: TRBD2
cdr3_aa: CASSPGTSGKETQYF
cdr3_nt: TGTGCCAGCAGCCCCGGGACTAGCGGGAAGGAGACCCAGTACTTC

v_call: TRBV5-4
clone_size: once
j_call: TRBJ2-1
d_call: NA
cdr3_aa: CAVNPGSQAGNEQFF
cdr3_nt: TGTGCCGTCAACCCAGGCTCCCAGGCGGGCAATGAGCAGTTCTTC